This T cell receptor beta chain appears in the sequencing data of a study of shared T cell receptors in the human thymus. This clone is a singleton in its sample. The CDR3 spans 15 residues. J was trimmed by 0 bases and V by 6 bases; bases with no gene match: 5. Germline V gene data show CDR1 as MDHEN and CDR2 as SYDVKM. The table came from immunoSEQ multiplex PCR; TCRdb's copy has only in-frame clones and leaves some out. The sample has about 380,000 clones; approximately 95% are singletons. The rearrangement uses TRBV28 and TRBJ2-7, with 10 bases identical to TRBD1. The receptor comes from a human donor. Sequenced input: thymocytes. CDR3 sequence: CASRPWDRGSYEQYF. The CDR3 DNA reads TGTGCCAGCAGGCCGTGGGACAGGGGCTCCTACGAGCAGTACTTC.